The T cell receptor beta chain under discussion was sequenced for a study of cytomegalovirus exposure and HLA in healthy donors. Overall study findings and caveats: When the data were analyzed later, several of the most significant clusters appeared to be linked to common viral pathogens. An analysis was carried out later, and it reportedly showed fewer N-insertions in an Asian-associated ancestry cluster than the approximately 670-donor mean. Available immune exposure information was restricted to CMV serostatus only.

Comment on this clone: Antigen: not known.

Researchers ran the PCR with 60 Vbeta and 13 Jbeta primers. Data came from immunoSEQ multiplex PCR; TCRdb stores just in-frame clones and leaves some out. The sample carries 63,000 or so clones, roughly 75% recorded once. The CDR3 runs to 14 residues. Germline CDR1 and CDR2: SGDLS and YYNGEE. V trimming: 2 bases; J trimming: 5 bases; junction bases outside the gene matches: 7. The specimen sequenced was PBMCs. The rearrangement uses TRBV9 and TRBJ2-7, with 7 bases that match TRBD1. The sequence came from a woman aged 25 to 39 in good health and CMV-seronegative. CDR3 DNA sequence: TGTGCCAGCAGCGTGGAAGGGGGCCGCAACGAGCAGTACTTC. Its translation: CASSVEGGRNEQYF.